The sequence of this TCR beta chain was determined in a study of blood T cell repertoires in COVID-19. Study-wide context: Collection of acute and convalescent COVID-19 samples took place in the United States, Italy and Spain.

Which cohort a participant joined came from the clinical history participants gave. Method: immunoSEQ multiplex PCR; TCRdb's copy keeps in-frame clones and lacks some. The sample has roughly 190,000 clones; approximately 79% are singletons. Trimming removed 5 bases at V and 4 bases at J, with 14 bases between. The CDR3 sequence is 15 residues long. Germline V gene data show CDR1 as SGHTA and CDR2 as FQGNSA. This clone was found a few times. The sequence was obtained from a woman in her fifties or sixties with acute COVID-19. This chain joins TRBV7-2 and TRBJ1-4, with D perhaps TRBD1 (5 bases). The sample taken for sequencing was PBMCs or T cells enriched from blood (not recorded which). The CDR3 protein is CASSNSGGFNEKLFF. CDR3 DNA: TGTGCCAGCAGCAACTCTGGGGGGTTTAATGAAAAACTGTTTTTT.